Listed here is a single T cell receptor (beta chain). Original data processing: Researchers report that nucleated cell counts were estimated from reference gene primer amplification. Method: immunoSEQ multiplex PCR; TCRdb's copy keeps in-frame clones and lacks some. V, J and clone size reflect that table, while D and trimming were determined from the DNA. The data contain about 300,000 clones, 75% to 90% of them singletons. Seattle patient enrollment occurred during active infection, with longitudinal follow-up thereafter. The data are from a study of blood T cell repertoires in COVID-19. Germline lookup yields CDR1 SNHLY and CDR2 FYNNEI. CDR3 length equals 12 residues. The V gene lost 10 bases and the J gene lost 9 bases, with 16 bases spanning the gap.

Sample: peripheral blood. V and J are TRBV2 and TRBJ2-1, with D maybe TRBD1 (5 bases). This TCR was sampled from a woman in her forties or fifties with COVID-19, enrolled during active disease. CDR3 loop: CATAAQGGEQFF. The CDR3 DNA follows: TGTGCCACCGCCGCCCAGGGCGGTGAGCAGTTCTTC.